This T cell receptor beta chain is from a study of T cell changes during pregnancy in multiple sclerosis. Germline V gene data show CDR1 as LNHDA and CDR2 as SQIVND (reference sequence). The CDR3 totals 15 residues. Trimming removed 1 base from V and 3 bases from J, with 10 bases in between. Data came from immunoSEQ multiplex PCR; TCRdb stores just in-frame clones and leaves some out. This table has 30,000 to 40,000 clones, less than 95% appearing once. The sample was CD4+ T cells from peripheral blood mononuclear cells, taken in the second trimester of pregnancy. This TCR came from a female donor with multiple sclerosis, enrolled in a pregnancy study. The V gene is TRBV19, the J gene TRBJ1-5, with no clear D. CDR3 loop: CASSIGAVINQPQHF. DNA of the CDR3: TGTGCCAGTAGTATAGGGGCAGTGATCAATCAGCCCCAGCATTTT.